The rows below give T cell receptor beta chains drawn from one sample of a study of Ad26.COV2.S vaccination and SARS-CoV-2 variants. Clones were read by immunoSEQ multiplex PCR, and TCRdb kept only the in-frame ones, dropping some. The sample holds about 420,000 clones, approximately 90% seen once. The sequenced sample was peripheral blood, obtained in a trial of Ad26.COV2.S vaccine versus placebo. These receptors came from a person between 18 and 60 years old who received the Ad26.COV2.S COVID-19 vaccine or a placebo. Each CDR3 is given with its conserved first and last residue. Fields, in order: J gene, D gene, clone size, V gene, CDR3 DNA, CDR3 protein. The D gene is left open where the match is weak. Not all rows give a size; the values are once, few, many and, for expanded clones, a class.

j_call: TRBJ2-7
d_call: TRBD2
clone_size: many
v_call: TRBV29-1
cdr3_nt: TGCAGCGTTGAAGGCGGGACTAGCGGGGACTACGAGCAGTACTTC
cdr3_aa: CSVEGGTSGDYEQYF

j_call: TRBJ2-2
d_call: TRBD2
clone_size: .
v_call: TRBV4-3
cdr3_nt: TGCGCCAGCAGCCGAAGCGATAGCGGGGGGCCCAACACCGGGGAGCTGTTTTTT
cdr3_aa: CASSRSDSGGPNTGELFF

j_call: TRBJ2-7
d_call: .
clone_size: .
v_call: TRBV7-2
cdr3_nt: TGTGCCAGCAGCTTAGAATGGGGGACCTACGAGCAGTACTTC
cdr3_aa: CASSLEWGTYEQYF

j_call: TRBJ2-2
d_call: TRBD2
clone_size: .
v_call: TRBV27
cdr3_nt: TGTGCCAGCAGACCCTCCAGCGGGGCCGGGGACACCGGGGAGCTGTTTTTT
cdr3_aa: CASRPSSGAGDTGELFF

j_call: TRBJ2-2
d_call: TRBD1
clone_size: once
v_call: TRBV9
cdr3_nt: TGTGCCAGCAGCGTACCCGCAGTGGACAGGCTGGACACCGGGGAGCTGTTTTTT
cdr3_aa: CASSVPAVDRLDTGELFF

j_call: TRBJ2-1
d_call: TRBD2
clone_size: .
v_call: TRBV2
cdr3_nt: TGTGCCAGCAGTGAAATAGGGCGGGGGAATAGCGATGAGCAGTTCTTC
cdr3_aa: CASSEIGRGNSDEQFF

j_call: TRBJ1-5
d_call: TRBD1
clone_size: few
v_call: TRBV19
cdr3_nt: TGTGCCAGTAGTTGGGGACAGGGGAAAAGTCAGCCCCAGCATTTT
cdr3_aa: CASSWGQGKSQPQHF

j_call: TRBJ1-2
d_call: TRBD1
clone_size: .
v_call: TRBV2
cdr3_nt: TGTGCCAGCAGTTGGGACAGTTACTATGGCTACACCTTC
cdr3_aa: CASSWDSYYGYTF

j_call: TRBJ2-1
d_call: .
clone_size: .
v_call: TRBV11-2
cdr3_nt: TGTGCCAGCAGCGTGGACCCTCATGGCGGTGAGCAGTTCTTC
cdr3_aa: CASSVDPHGGEQFF

j_call: TRBJ2-7
d_call: .
clone_size: .
v_call: TRBV5-1
cdr3_nt: TGCGCCAGCAGCTTACGTTTTCCCGGGAGCTCCTACGAGCAGTACTTC
cdr3_aa: CASSLRFPGSSYEQYF

j_call: TRBJ1-2
d_call: .
clone_size: .
v_call: TRBV12-3/TRBV12-4
cdr3_nt: TGTGCCAGCAGTTTACGGCAGGGACATGGCTACACCTTC
cdr3_aa: CASSLRQGHGYTF

j_call: TRBJ1-2
d_call: TRBD1
clone_size: once
v_call: TRBV28
cdr3_nt: TGTGCCAGCAGTTTTCTCGGACAGGGGGCTAGCTATGGCTACACCTTC
cdr3_aa: CASSFLGQGASYGYTF

j_call: TRBJ2-1
d_call: .
clone_size: .
v_call: TRBV6-6
cdr3_nt: TGTGCCAGCAGTTACTCATTAAGGGGTGAGCAGTTCTTC
cdr3_aa: CASSYSLRGEQFF

j_call: TRBJ2-1
d_call: .
clone_size: .
v_call: TRBV27
cdr3_nt: TGTGCCAGCCGAACCCCGGCGCAGGAGCAGTTCTTC
cdr3_aa: CASRTPAQEQFF

j_call: TRBJ1-1
d_call: .
clone_size: .
v_call: TRBV4-1
cdr3_nt: TGCGCCAGCAGCCAAGAACCCTTAGGGTACACTGAAGCTTTCTTT
cdr3_aa: CASSQEPLGYTEAFF

j_call: TRBJ1-6
d_call: .
clone_size: .
v_call: TRBV29-1
cdr3_nt: TGCAGCTACCGGGGGCAGGGTGATTCACCCCTCCACTTT
cdr3_aa: CSYRGQGDSPLHF

j_call: TRBJ1-5
d_call: TRBD1
clone_size: .
v_call: TRBV24-1
cdr3_nt: TGTGCCACCAGTGATCCAGGGGGCAGCAATCAGCCCCAGCATTTT
cdr3_aa: CATSDPGGSNQPQHF